This is a list of T cell receptor beta chains from one sample in a study of glioma-infiltrating T cells after dendritic cell vaccination. Some clones are missing from TCRdb's copy, which holds only in-frame ones; the method was immunoSEQ multiplex PCR. The sample shows about 50,000 clones, around 85% of them seen only once. The input for sequencing was blood, taken after dendritic cell vaccination. These receptors originate from a human donor with glioblastoma. CDR3s include the opening cysteine and the closing phenylalanine or tryptophan. D genes are given only for firm matches. Size values are once, few and many counts, or a class for expanded clones, and some rows have none.

v_call	clone_size	d_call	j_call	cdr3_aa	cdr3_nt
TRBV19	.	.	TRBJ2-3	CASEALEDSTDTQYF	TGTGCCAGTGAAGCCCTGGAGGATAGCACAGATACGCAGTATTTT
TRBV10-3	.	.	TRBJ2-3	CASWDKNTDTQYF	TGTGCCAGCTGGGACAAGAACACAGATACGCAGTATTTT
TRBV27	once	TRBD1	TRBJ2-3	CASTPGQGRDTQYF	TGTGCCAGCACCCCGGGACAGGGCCGAGATACGCAGTATTTT
TRBV30	.	.	TRBJ2-1	CAWSGQSEQFF	TGTGCCTGGAGTGGACAGTCGGAGCAGTTCTTC
TRBV4-2	.	.	TRBJ2-1	CASSPTLSGYYNEQFF	TGTGCCAGCAGCCCCACCCTAAGCGGTTACTACAATGAGCAGTTCTTC
TRBV6-6	once	TRBD1	TRBJ2-2	CASSSPGQGLWELFF	TGTGCCAGCAGTTCCCCGGGACAGGGGCTATGGGAGCTGTTTTTT
TRBV27	.	TRBD2	TRBJ2-5	CASKRASGGRETQYF	TGTGCCAGCAAGAGGGCTAGCGGGGGCAGGGAGACCCAGTACTTC
TRBV30	.	.	TRBJ2-3	CAWSVFPGTDTQYF	TGTGCCTGGAGTGTATTCCCAGGGACAGATACGCAGTATTTT
TRBV6-1	.	TRBD2	TRBJ2-3	CASSVYGGVTDTQYF	TGTGCCAGCAGTGTTTACGGGGGGGTTACAGATACGCAGTATTTT
TRBV2	.	.	TRBJ1-3	CASSALNTIYF	TGTGCCAGCAGTGCTCTAAACACCATATATTTT
TRBV27	.	TRBD1	TRBJ1-2	CASSGQGIRDGYTF	TGTGCCAGCTCTGGACAGGGGATAAGGGATGGCTACACCTTC
TRBV2	.	.	TRBJ1-2	CASSELANYGYTF	TGTGCCAGCAGTGAACTCGCTAACTATGGCTACACCTTC
TRBV6-4	.	TRBD1	TRBJ2-2	CASSEQGTGELFF	TGTGCCAGCAGTGAACAGGGGACCGGGGAGCTGTTTTTT
TRBV27	.	.	TRBJ1-1	CASSLSSGRRGFF	TGTGCCAGCAGTTTATCGAGCGGACGGAGGGGTTTCTTT
TRBV5-6	.	TRBD1	TRBJ1-4	CASSLQGEFPTNEKLFF	TGTGCCAGCAGCTTACAGGGGGAATTCCCAACTAATGAAAAACTGTTTTTT
TRBV30	.	.	TRBJ2-2	CAWSFRGELFF	TGTGCCTGGAGTTTCCGGGGGGAGCTGTTTTTT